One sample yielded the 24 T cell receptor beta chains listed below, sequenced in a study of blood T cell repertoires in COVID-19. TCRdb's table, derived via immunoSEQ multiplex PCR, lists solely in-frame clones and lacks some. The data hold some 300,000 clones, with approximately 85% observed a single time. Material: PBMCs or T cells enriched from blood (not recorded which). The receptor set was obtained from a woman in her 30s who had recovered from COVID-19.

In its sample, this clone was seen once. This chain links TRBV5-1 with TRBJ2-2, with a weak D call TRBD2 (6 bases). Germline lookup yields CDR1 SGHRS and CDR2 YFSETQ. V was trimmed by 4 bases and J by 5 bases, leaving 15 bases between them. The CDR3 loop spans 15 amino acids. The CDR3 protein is CASSTPAGRTGELFF. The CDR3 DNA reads TGCGCCAGCAGCACCCCTGCGGGACGGACCGGGGAGCTGTTTTTT.

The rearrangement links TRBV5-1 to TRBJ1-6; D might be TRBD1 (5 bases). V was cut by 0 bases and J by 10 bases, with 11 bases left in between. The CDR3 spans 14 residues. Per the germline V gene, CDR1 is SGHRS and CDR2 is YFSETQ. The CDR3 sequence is CASSLGGGDSPLHF. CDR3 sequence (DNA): TGCGCCAGCAGCTTGGGTGGGGGGGACTCACCCCTCCACTTT.

CDR3: CASSSLGATYEQYF. CDR3 DNA sequence: TGTGCCAGCAGTTCTTTAGGGGCAACCTACGAGCAGTACTTC. The V call is TRBV6-5, the J call TRBJ2-7; D possibly corresponds to TRBD1 (5 bases). This CDR3 has 14 amino acids. The germline V gene encodes CDR1 MNHEY and CDR2 SVGAGI. V lost 4 bases and J 2 bases, leaving 12 bases between the germline ends.

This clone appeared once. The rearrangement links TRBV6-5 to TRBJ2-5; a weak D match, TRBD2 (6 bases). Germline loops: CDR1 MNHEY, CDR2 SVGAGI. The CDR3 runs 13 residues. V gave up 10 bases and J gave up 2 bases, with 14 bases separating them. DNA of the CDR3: TGTGCCACCGGAGGGACCTTACAAGAGACCCAGTACTTC. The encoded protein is CATGGTLQETQYF.

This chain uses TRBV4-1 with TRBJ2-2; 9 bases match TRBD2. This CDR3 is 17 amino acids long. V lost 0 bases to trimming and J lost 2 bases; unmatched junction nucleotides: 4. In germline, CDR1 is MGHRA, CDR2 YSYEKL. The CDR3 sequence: CASSQDSGGHNTGELFF. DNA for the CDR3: TGCGCCAGCAGCCAAGATAGCGGGGGCCACAACACCGGGGAGCTGTTTTTT.

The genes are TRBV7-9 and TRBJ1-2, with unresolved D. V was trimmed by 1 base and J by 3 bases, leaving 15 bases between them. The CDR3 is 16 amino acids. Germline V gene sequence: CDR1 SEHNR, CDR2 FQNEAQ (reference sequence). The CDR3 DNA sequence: TGTGCCAGCAGCTTAGGGCGTGGGCTTTCGCACTATGGCTACACCTTC. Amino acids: CASSLGRGLSHYGYTF.

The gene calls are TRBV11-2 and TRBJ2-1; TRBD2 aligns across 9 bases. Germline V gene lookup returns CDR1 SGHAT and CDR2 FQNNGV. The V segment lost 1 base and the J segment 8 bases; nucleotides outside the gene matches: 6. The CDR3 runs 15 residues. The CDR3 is CASSLAGGGDYEQFF. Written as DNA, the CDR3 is TGTGCCAGCAGCTTAGCTGGCGGGGGGGACTATGAGCAGTTCTTC.

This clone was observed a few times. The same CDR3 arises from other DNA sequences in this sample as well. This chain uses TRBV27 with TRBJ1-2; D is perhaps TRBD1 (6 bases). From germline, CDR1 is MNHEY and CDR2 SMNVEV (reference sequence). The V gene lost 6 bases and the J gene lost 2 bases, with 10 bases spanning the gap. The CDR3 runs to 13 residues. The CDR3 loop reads CASSLQGNYGYTF. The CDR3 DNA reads TGTGCCAGCAGCCTACAGGGCAACTATGGCTACACCTTC.

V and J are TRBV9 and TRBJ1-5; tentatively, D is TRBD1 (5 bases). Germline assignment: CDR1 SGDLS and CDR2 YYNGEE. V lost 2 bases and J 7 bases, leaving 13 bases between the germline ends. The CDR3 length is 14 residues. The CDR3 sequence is CASSVGGLGQPQHF. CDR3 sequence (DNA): TGTGCCAGCAGCGTTGGGGGGTTGGGGCAGCCCCAGCATTTT.

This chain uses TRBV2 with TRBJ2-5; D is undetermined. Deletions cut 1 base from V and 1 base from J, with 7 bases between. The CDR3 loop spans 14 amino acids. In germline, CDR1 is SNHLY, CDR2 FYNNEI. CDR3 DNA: TGTGCCAGCAGTGAAGAGGCAGGCCAAGAGACCCAGTACTTC. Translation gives CASSEEAGQETQYF.

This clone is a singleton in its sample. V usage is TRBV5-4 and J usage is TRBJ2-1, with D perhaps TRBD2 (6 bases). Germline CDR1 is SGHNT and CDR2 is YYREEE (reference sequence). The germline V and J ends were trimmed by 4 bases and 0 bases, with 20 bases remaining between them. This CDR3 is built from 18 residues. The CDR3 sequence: CASSQMFGGINSYNEQFF. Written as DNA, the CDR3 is TGTGCCAGCAGCCAAATGTTCGGCGGGATCAACTCCTACAATGAGCAGTTCTTC.

The CDR3 sequence is CSASVLSTGGRLGNQPQHF. As DNA, the CDR3 is TGCAGTGCTAGTGTTTTGTCGACAGGGGGCCGTCTGGGCAATCAGCCCCAGCATTTT. The J gene is TRBJ1-5, the V gene TRBV20-1; TRBD1 agrees at 10 bases. Unmatched junction bases numbered 16, after V lost 3 bases and J lost 2 bases. The germline V gene has CDR1 DFQATT and CDR2 SNEGSKA (reference sequence). The CDR3 contains 19 residues.

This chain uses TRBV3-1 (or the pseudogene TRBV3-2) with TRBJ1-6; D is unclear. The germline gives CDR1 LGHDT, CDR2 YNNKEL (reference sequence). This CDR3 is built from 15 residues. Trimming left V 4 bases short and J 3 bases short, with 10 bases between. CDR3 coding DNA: TGTGCCAGCAGCCCACGCCCAGGCTATAATTCACCCCTCCACTTT. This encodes CASSPRPGYNSPLHF.

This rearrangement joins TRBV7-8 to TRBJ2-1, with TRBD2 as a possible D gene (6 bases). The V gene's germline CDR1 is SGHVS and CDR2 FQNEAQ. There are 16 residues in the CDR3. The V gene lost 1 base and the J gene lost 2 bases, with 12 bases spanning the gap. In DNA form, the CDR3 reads TGTGCCAGCAGCTTAGATGGCGGGAACCCCTACAATGAGCAGTTCTTC. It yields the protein CASSLDGGNPYNEQFF.

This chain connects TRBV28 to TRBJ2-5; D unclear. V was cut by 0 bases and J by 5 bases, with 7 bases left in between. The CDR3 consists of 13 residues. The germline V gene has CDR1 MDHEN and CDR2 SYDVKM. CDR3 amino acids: CASSLWSPETQYF. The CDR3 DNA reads TGTGCCAGCAGTTTATGGTCTCCGGAGACCCAGTACTTC.

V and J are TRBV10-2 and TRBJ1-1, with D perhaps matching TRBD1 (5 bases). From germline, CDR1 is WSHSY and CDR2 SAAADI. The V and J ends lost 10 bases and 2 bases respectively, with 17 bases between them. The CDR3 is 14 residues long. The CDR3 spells CATLNGARNTEAFF. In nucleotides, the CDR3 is TGCGCCACCCTAAATGGGGCGAGAAACACTGAAGCTTTCTTT.

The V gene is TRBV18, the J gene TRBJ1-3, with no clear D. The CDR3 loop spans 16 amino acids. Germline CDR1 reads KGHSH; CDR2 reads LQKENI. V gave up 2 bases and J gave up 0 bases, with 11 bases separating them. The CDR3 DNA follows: TGTGCCAGCTCACCAGCGGCCGCATTCTCTGGAAACACCATATATTTT. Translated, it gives CASSPAAAFSGNTIYF.

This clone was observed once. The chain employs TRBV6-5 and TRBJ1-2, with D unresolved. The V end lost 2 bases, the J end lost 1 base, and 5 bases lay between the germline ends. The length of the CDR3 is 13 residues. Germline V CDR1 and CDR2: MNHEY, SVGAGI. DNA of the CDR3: TGTGCCAGCAGTTACGTCCGTAACTATGGCTACACCTTC. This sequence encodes CASSYVRNYGYTF.

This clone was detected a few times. The DNA of the CDR3 is TGTGCCAGCAGCTTAGGCGTAGGGGAATTAGGCTATGGCTACACCTTC. Its protein product is CASSLGVGELGYGYTF. The rearrangement joins TRBV7-8 to TRBJ1-2, with D tentatively TRBD1 (5 bases). The V gene's germline CDR1 is SGHVS and CDR2 FQNEAQ. This CDR3 region has 16 residues. V lost 1 base, J lost 4 bases, and 16 bases lay in between.

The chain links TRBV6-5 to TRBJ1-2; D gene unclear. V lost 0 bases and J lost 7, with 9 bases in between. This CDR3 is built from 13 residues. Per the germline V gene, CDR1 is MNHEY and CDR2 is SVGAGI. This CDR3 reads CASSYSEGFGYTF. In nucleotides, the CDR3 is TGTGCCAGCAGTTACTCGGAGGGTTTTGGCTACACCTTC.

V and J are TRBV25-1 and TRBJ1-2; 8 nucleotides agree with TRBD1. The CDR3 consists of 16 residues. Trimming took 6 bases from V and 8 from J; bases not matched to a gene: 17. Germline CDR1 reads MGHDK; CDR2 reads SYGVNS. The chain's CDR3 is CASRVTGGPESTGYTF. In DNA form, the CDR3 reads TGTGCCAGCAGGGTTACAGGGGGGCCAGAAAGTACCGGCTACACCTTC.

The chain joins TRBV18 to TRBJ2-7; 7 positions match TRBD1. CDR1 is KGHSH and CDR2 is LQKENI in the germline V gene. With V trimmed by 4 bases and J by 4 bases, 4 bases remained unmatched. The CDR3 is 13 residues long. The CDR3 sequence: CASSHRGGYEQYF. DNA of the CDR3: TGTGCCAGCTCACACAGGGGCGGGTACGAGCAGTACTTC. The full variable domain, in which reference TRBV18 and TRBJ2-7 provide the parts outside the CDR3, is NAGVMQNPRHLVRRRGQEARLRCSPMKGHSHVYWYRQLPEEGLKFMVYLQKENIIDESGMPKERFSAEFPKEGPSILRIQQVVRGDSAAYFCASSHRGGYEQYFGPGTRLTVT.

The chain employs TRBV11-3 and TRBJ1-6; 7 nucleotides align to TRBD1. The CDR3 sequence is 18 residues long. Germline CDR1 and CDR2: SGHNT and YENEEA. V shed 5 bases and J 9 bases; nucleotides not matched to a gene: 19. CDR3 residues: CASSPDRTHPLSGSPLHF. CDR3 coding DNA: TGTGCCAGCAGCCCGGACAGGACCCACCCCCTCTCTGGTTCACCCCTCCACTTT.

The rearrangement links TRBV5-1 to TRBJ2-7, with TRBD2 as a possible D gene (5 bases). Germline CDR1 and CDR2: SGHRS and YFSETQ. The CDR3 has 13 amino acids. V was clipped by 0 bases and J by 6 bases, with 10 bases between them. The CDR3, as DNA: TGCGCCAGCAGCTTGGATCCTAGCTCCGAGCAGTACTTC. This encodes CASSLDPSSEQYF.